Listed below are T cell receptor beta chains from one sample, sequenced in a study of T cell responses to AZD1222 COVID-19 vaccine. Only in-frame clones appear in the TCRdb table, and some are missing; sequencing was by immunoSEQ multiplex PCR. The sample holds 150,000 to 200,000 clones, under 95% seen once. Specimen: peripheral blood, collected 28 days after the second AZD1222 dose. The receptors derive from an adult who received the AZD1222 COVID-19 vaccine. CDR3s include the opening cysteine and the closing phenylalanine or tryptophan. D genes are given only for firm matches. A row's size may be missing; if present it is once, few, many or a size class.

TRBD1	-	TRBV6-5	TRBJ1-4	TGTGCCAGCAGTCACTCAACAGGGGCGGATGATGAAAAACTGTTTTTT	CASSHSTGADDEKLFF
-	-	TRBV2	TRBJ2-7	TGTGCCAGCAGTGGCGTCCAGGACAGACACTACGAGCAGTACTTC	CASSGVQDRHYEQYF
-	-	TRBV19	TRBJ1-5	TGTGCCAGTAGTATAGTTCGGCCGGGCAATCAGCCCCAGCATTTT	CASSIVRPGNQPQHF
-	-	TRBV11-2	TRBJ2-6	TGTGCCAGCAGCACCCTAAGGGCAGGGCCTGGGGCCAACGTCCTGACTTTC	CASSTLRAGPGANVLTF
TRBD2	-	TRBV4-1	TRBJ2-1	TGCGCCAGCAGCCATCTTCTAGCGGGTAGACGCAATGAGCAGTTCTTC	CASSHLLAGRRNEQFF
-	-	TRBV4-3	TRBJ1-1	TGCGCCAGCAGCCAAGACTTGACCCCGGGCACTGAAGCTTTCTTT	CASSQDLTPGTEAFF
TRBD2	-	TRBV7-2	TRBJ2-7	TGTGCCAGCAGCCGTCTAGCGGACTACGAGCAGTACTTC	CASSRLADYEQYF
TRBD2	-	TRBV28	TRBJ2-3	TGTGCCAGCAGTGTACTAGCGGGGGCTGGTACGCAGTATTTT	CASSVLAGAGTQYF
TRBD2	-	TRBV4-1	TRBJ2-3	TGCGCCAGCAGCCATCCTCGGGCGGGAGAGGCAGATACGCAGTATTTT	CASSHPRAGEADTQYF
-	-	TRBV30	TRBJ1-2	TGTGCCTGGAGTGTAAGCGGCAGAGGATCCTATGGCTACACCTTC	CAWSVSGRGSYGYTF
-	-	TRBV6-5	TRBJ1-3	TGTGCCAGCAGTTACTCGAGCTCTGGAAACACCATATATTTT	CASSYSSSGNTIYF
TRBD2	-	TRBV9	TRBJ2-1	TGTGCCAGCAGCGTAGGAGGCGGGAGCGCCTACAATGAGCAGTTCTTC	CASSVGGGSAYNEQFF
-	-	TRBV3-1/TRBV3-2	TRBJ2-1	TGTGCCAGCAGCCTCGGGGGACGGGGGAATGAGCAGTTCTTC	CASSLGGRGNEQFF
-	-	TRBV14	TRBJ1-1	TGTGCCAGCAGCCAAGTGCGGGGGGGTGGTGAAGCTTTCTTT	CASSQVRGGGEAFF
-	-	TRBV28	TRBJ2-7	TGTGCCAGCAATTCGCGCGGGTTGGGTGGCTACGAGCAGTACTTC	CASNSRGLGGYEQYF
-	-	TRBV7-2	TRBJ1-2	TGTGCCAGCAGCTCCGATCCGGGGCCGGGGTACTATGGCTACACCTTC	CASSSDPGPGYYGYTF
-	-	TRBV10-2	TRBJ2-7	TGCGCCAGCAGTGAAGATACCTACGAGCAGTACTTC	CASSEDTYEQYF
-	-	TRBV10-3	TRBJ1-2	TGTGCCATCAGTGATGGAGGCAGGGAGGCTGGCTACACCTTC	CAISDGGREAGYTF
-	-	TRBV12-3/TRBV12-4	TRBJ1-1	TGTGCCAGCAGTTTTTGGAACACTGAAGCTTTCTTT	CASSFWNTEAFF
TRBD2	-	TRBV7-9	TRBJ2-2	TGTGCCAGCAGCTCGACTCGCGGGACGGGGGGATGGACCGGGGAGCTGTTTTTT	CASSSTRGTGGWTGELFF
TRBD2	once	TRBV18	TRBJ2-7	TGTGCCAGCTCACCAGTGGCGGGAGGAGCCGAGCAGTACTTC	CASSPVAGGAEQYF
-	-	TRBV5-1	TRBJ1-5	TGCGCCAGCAGCTTGGATTCAGGCAATCAGCCCCAGCATTTT	CASSLDSGNQPQHF
-	-	TRBV18	TRBJ1-2	TGTGCCAGCTCACCAAAGCAGCGACTCGATGCTAACTATGGCTACACCTTC	CASSPKQRLDANYGYTF
TRBD1	-	TRBV20-1	TRBJ1-1	TGCAGTGCTGGACAGGGGGCTGAAGCTTTCTTT	CSAGQGAEAFF
TRBD2	-	TRBV11-3	TRBJ2-7	TGTGCCAGCAGCTCGGGAGGTAGCTACGAGCAGTACTTC	CASSSGGSYEQYF